This entry lists 7 T cell receptor beta chains sequenced from one sample in a study of blood T cell repertoires in COVID-19 (dated by TCRdb to the early 2020s). Libraries were built with the immunoSEQ multiplex PCR assay. The immuneACCESS repertoire file appears here via TCRdb, limited to in-frame rearrangements. These files lack a portion of the clones; in checked studies, under half of the deficit traces to unresolved V genes, and the cause of the others is not known. Across this sample there are around 160,000 clones, with approximately 86% seen only once. Roughly 2.9% of the sample is taken by the ten largest. Input material: peripheral blood. These receptor sequences come from a woman in her thirties or forties with active or convalescent COVID-19.

The chain employs TRBV2 and TRBJ1-1, with 8 nucleotides matching TRBD1. The germline V gene has CDR1 SNHLY and CDR2 FYNNEI. The CDR3 is made up of 13 amino acids. J lost 3 bases, V lost 7 bases, and 4 bases had no gene match. This CDR3 is CASTQGGDTEAFF. In DNA form, the CDR3 reads TGTGCCAGCACACAGGGGGGGGACACTGAAGCTTTCTTT. The whole variable domain, filled in from reference TRBV2 and TRBJ1-1, reads EPEVTQTPSHQVTQMGQEVILRCVPISNHLYFYWYRQILGQKVEFLVSFYNNEISEKSEIFDDQFSVERPDGSNFTLKIRSTKLEDSAMYFCASTQGGDTEAFFGQGTRLTVV.

The chain carries TRBV5-5 and TRBJ2-7, with D perhaps matching TRBD2 (6 bases). Germline V gives CDR1 SGHKS, CDR2 YYEKEE (reference sequence). Trimming cost V 0 bases and J 1 base, with 11 bases left between them. The CDR3 length is 15 residues. The CDR3 coding sequence is TGTGCCAGCAGCTTGGAAGTGGGAGGATCCTACGAGCAGTACTTC. It translates to CASSLEVGGSYEQYF.

There are a few counts of this clone. The chain carries TRBV6-6 and TRBJ1-1, with D maybe TRBD1 (6 bases). Germline loops: CDR1 MNHNY, CDR2 SVGAGI (reference sequence). This CDR3 contains 13 residues. The germline V and J ends were trimmed by 9 bases and 4 bases, with 15 bases remaining between them. CDR3 in DNA: TGTGCCAGTAGACTCAGGGGTACCACTGAAGCTTTCTTT. Translated: CASRLRGTTEAFF.

In this sample, this clone turned up a few times. This chain links TRBV27 with TRBJ2-7; TRBD1 matches 10 bases. In germline, CDR1 is MNHEY, CDR2 SMNVEV (reference sequence). V dropped 6 bases and J dropped 4; count of bases not matched to a gene: 3. The CDR3 is 13 amino acids. The CDR3, as DNA: TGTGCCAGCAGGACAGGGGGCGGGTACGAGCAGTACTTC. Its translation: CASRTGGGYEQYF.

In this sample, this clone turned up many times. V is TRBV2 and J is TRBJ2-2; 12 bases align to TRBD1. V was pared by 7 bases and J by 4 bases, with 4 bases of the junction left unmatched. The CDR3 spans 15 residues. CDR1 SNHLY and CDR2 FYNNEI come from the germline V gene. The CDR3 loop reads CASMGQGAGTGELFF. As DNA, the CDR3 is TGTGCCAGCATGGGACAGGGGGCAGGCACCGGGGAGCTGTTTTTT.

V and J are TRBV2 and TRBJ1-5, with D tentatively TRBD1 (6 bases). V lost 8 bases and J 0 bases, leaving 11 bases between the germline ends. The germline V gene encodes CDR1 SNHLY and CDR2 FYNNEI. The CDR3 runs 14 residues. CDR3 nucleotides: TGTGCCAGCCGGACAGTTTATAGCAATCAGCCCCAGCATTTT. Amino acid sequence: CASRTVYSNQPQHF.

This clone was picked up many times. The J gene is TRBJ2-2, the V gene TRBV6-2 or TRBV6-3, with 10 positions matching TRBD2. The CDR3 is made up of 15 amino acids. Germline values: CDR1 MNHEY, CDR2 SVGEGT. J gave up 3 bases and V 4 bases, and 2 bases lay outside the gene matches. The CDR3 reads CASSLGTSDTGELFF. For the CDR3, the DNA is TGTGCCAGCAGTTTAGGGACTAGCGACACCGGGGAGCTGTTTTTT.